The source of this T cell receptor beta chain is a study of tissue T cells after allogeneic stem cell transplantation. Comments on this clone: Antigen: not known. The gene names given are mouse names.

Whole-study results and caveats: Alloreactivity or antigen specificity of tissue TCRs was not determined; some clones might be host cells. Anatomically similar tissues had similar TCR repertoires within each patient. In patients and mice, blood and spleen missed much of tissue repertoire. Few T cell clones were shared across patients, but motif clusters showed tissue-specific shared signatures.

The repertoire was sequenced with immunoSEQ multiplex PCR; TCRdb's copy has only in-frame clones and lacks some. The sample lists around 51,000 clones, about three quarters occurring once. Sequencing was performed on sorted cells pooled from one or two spleens. The TCR comes from a pool of C57BL/6 mice in good health.

The CDR3 spells CASGDAQGGGNSPLYF. The sequenced part of the CDR3 DNA is TGTGCCAGCGGTGATGCCCAGGGCGGTGGCAATTCGCCCCTCTAC. This chain connects TRBV13-2 to TRBJ1-6, with D perhaps matching TRBD1 (5 bases). The read gets to within 1 residue of the CDR3 end, and the germline J gene fills in the rest. TRBJ1-6 is treated as an ORF (open reading frame) with a function not yet certain. Trimming pared 0 bases from V and 7 bases from J, leaving 14 bases between. Germline V gives CDR1 NNHNN, CDR2 SYGAGS (reference sequence). The CDR3 is made up of 16 amino acids.